This T cell receptor beta chain is from a study of T cells expressing NK-cell markers. Across the whole study: Seropositivity for HCMV was found in most of the eight sequenced donors, with one seronegative. Points from the study as a whole: Dominant NKG2C+ clonotype frequencies of about 1.0-7.5% of CD8+ T cells were measured in more than five donors. These same clonotypes (in several donors) also led the CD3+CD56-NKG2C+ fraction.

It was by 5'RACE template switching with UMIs that TCR beta cDNA was made. TCRdb re-called the 5' RACE reads; every CDR3 protein appears as one record, without DNA. The table lists 500,000 to 700,000 distinct CDR3 sequences. The CDR3 is 14 residues long. CDR1 is SGHRS and CDR2 is YFSETQ in the germline V gene. Worth noting for this clonotype: Its antigen is currently unknown.

Specimen: blood T cells: a sorted CD56 or NKG2C T cell subset, CD4+ or CD8+ T cells, or bulk PBMC T cells (not recorded which). The receptor was derived from a man aged 18 to 30 in good health. The V and J genes are TRBV5-1 and TRBJ2-3; the TCRdb call, TRBD1, lacks DNA for checking. The CDR3 here is CASAPANREDTQYF.